This T cell receptor (beta chain) was recovered during a study of blood T cells in healthy people across ages. Points from the study as a whole: The unsorted PBMCs prevented any conclusive comparison of naive versus antigen-experienced cells.

PBMCs numbering at least 6.5 million were isolated per sample. As to this clonotype: The antigen is unknown. A read error may explain this, as a much larger clone is one base away.

Sample-barcoded 5' priming and a J-beta primer mix drove a second PCR of roughly 7 to 11 cycles. Each CDR3 protein is one row after TCRdb ran MiXCR on the 5' RACE reads. The sample carries 1.5 million to 2 million distinct CDR3 sequences, 28% recorded once. The TCR sequence derives from a young woman in good health. The material sequenced was blood.

In DNA form, the CDR3 reads TGTGTCAGCAGCGTACCTGGGGCCTACAATGAGCAGTTCTTC. It specifies CVSSVPGAYNEQFF. The chain is built from TRBV7-2 and TRBJ2-1; no definite D call. Germline-derived CDR1 and CDR2 are SGHTA and FQGNSA. The CDR3 consists of 14 residues.